These 5 T cell receptor beta chains came from one sample sequenced in a study of cytomegalovirus exposure and HLA in healthy donors. Only in-frame clones appear in the TCRdb table, and some are missing; sequencing was by immunoSEQ multiplex PCR. The sample shows around 150,000 clones, around 90% of them seen only once. Sequenced sample: PBMCs. All receptors come from a woman aged 18 to 35 in good health and CMV-seropositive.

The chain uses TRBV9 and TRBJ2-3, with a tentative D call TRBD2 (5 bases). Germline-derived CDR1 and CDR2 are SGDLS and YYNGEE. There are 14 residues in the CDR3. Trimming took off 0 bases at V and 3 bases at J, with 8 bases between the two ends. CDR3 loop: CASSVEWRTDTQYF. CDR3 sequence (DNA): TGTGCCAGCAGCGTAGAGTGGAGGACAGATACGCAGTATTTT.

The gene calls are TRBV29-1 and TRBJ2-1; the match to TRBD2 covers 10 bases. The germline CDR1 and CDR2 sequences are SQVTM and ANQGSEA. V gave up 5 bases and J gave up 1 base; unmatched junction bases: 8. There are 16 residues in the CDR3. The CDR3 DNA is TGCAGCGTTACCAGCGGGAGGGCCAGGTCCTACAATGAGCAGTTCTTC. Translated, it gives CSVTSGRARSYNEQFF.

The V call is TRBV6-5, the J call TRBJ2-1, with 13 nucleotides matching TRBD2. There are 16 residues in the CDR3. Germline CDR1 MNHEY, CDR2 SVGAGI. V trimming: 4 bases; J trimming: 2 bases; junction bases outside the gene matches: 2. The CDR3 protein is CASSWTSGGTYNEQFF. The CDR3 region has the DNA TGTGCCAGCAGTTGGACTAGCGGGGGAACCTACAATGAGCAGTTCTTC.

The chain combines TRBV11-3 with TRBJ2-3; a possible D gene is TRBD2 (6 bases). CDR3 size: 17 residues. V was clipped by 4 bases and J by 0 bases, with 17 bases between them. The V gene's germline CDR1 is SGHNT and CDR2 YENEEA. The CDR3 reads CASSWRDSQYSTDTQYF. CDR3 nucleotide sequence: TGTGCCAGCAGCTGGCGGGACTCTCAATATAGCACAGATACGCAGTATTTT.

The J gene is TRBJ2-2, the V gene TRBV7-3, with TRBD2 matching over 11 bases. The CDR3 extends over 15 amino acids. Germline loops: CDR1 SGHTA, CDR2 FQGTGA. Trimming removed 5 bases from V and 7 bases from J; junction bases left unmatched: 6. The CDR3 reads CASSELAGDFGELFF. The CDR3 DNA follows: TGTGCCAGCAGCGAACTAGCGGGAGATTTCGGGGAGCTGTTTTTT.